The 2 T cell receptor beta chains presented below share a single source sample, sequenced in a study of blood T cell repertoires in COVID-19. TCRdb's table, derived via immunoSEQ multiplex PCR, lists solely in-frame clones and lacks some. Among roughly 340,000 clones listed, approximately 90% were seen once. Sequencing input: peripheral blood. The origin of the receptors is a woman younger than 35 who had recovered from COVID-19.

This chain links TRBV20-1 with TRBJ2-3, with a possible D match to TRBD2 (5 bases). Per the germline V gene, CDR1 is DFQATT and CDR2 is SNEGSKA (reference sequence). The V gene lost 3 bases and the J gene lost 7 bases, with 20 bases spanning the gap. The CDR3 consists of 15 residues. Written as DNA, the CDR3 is TGCAGTGCTAGTACTCCGGGAACGGCTGGGAATACGCAGTATTTT. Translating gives CSASTPGTAGNTQYF.

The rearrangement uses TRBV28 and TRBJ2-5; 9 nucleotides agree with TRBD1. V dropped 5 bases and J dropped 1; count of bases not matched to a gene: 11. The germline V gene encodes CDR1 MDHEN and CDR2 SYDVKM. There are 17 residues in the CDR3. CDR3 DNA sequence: TGTGCCAGCAGTCCACTCACGGGACAGGGAGCCCAAGAGACCCAGTACTTC. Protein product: CASSPLTGQGAQETQYF. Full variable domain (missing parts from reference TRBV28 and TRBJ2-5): DVKVTQSSRYLVKRTGEKVFLECVQDMDHENMFWYRQDPGLGLRLIYFSYDVKMKEKGDIPEGYSVSREKKERFSLILESASTNQTSMYLCASSPLTGQGAQETQYFGPGTRLLVL.